This TCR beta chain was identified during a study of blood T cells in healthy people across ages. Findings and limits, study-wide: Naive T cell percentage showed a strong correlation with the diversity of TCR beta. Aged donors had fewer naive CD4+ cells and lower diversity than long-lived donors.

This CDR3 spans 13 amino acids. V was shortened by 5 bases and J by 5 bases, with 12 bases between the two germline ends. The germline V gene encodes CDR1 SGHVS and CDR2 FQNEAQ. Each donor supplied roughly 9.1 milliliters of peripheral blood. PBMCs, at least 6.5 million per sample, were isolated. A J-beta primer mix and a sample-barcoded 5' primer were used in a second PCR of about 6 to 12 cycles. TCRdb ran MiXCR on the 5' RACE reads and lists one entry per CDR3 protein. The repertoire consists of 1.5 million to 2 million distinct CDR3 sequences, with around 42% occurring once and the leading ten covering more than 20%. This clonotype was seen a few times. Its antigen is currently unknown.

This receptor was identified in a human donor in good health. The sample comprised blood. This chain links TRBV7-8 with TRBJ1-2; the D is unclear. This chain's CDR3 is CASSPRIPYGYTF. The CDR3 coding sequence is TGTGCCAGCAGCCCCCGGATACCATATGGCTACACCTTC.